These 14 T cell receptor beta chains share one sample of origin, sequenced in a study of spatial heterogeneity in lung cancer. Findings and caveats of the study: Tracking of tumor mutation counts was seen in expanded intratumoral alpha and beta TCR counts.

Using its own MiXCR run on the 5' RACE reads, TCRdb lists one record per CDR3 protein. The sample consists of about 10,000 distinct CDR3 sequences, about 12% of them appearing once. No antigen has been assigned to these receptors. Time point defined: sample taken at primary tumor resection. This specimen was lung tumor tissue, taken at surgery. Receptor source: a male donor with early-stage non-small cell lung cancer.

Of note for this clonotype: Because the library targeted alpha chains, this beta chain is an off-target read whose size means little. J is TRBJ2-5 and V is TRBV6-5; no firm D call. Germline CDR1 is MNHEY and CDR2 is SVGAGI. V was cut by 4 bases and J by 4 bases, with 16 bases left in between. This CDR3 region has 15 residues. Here the CDR3 reads CASSSSSRARETQYF. The CDR3 nucleotides read TGTGCCAGCAGTTCCTCGTCTCGGGCTCGAGAGACCCAGTACTTC.

In this sample, this clonotype turned up many times. One junction end does not reproduce the germline sequence, and a read error may be involved. This beta chain turned up in a library designed for alpha chains; as an off-target read, its abundance says little. This CDR3 reads CAGSFIAGGFSGANVLTF. The CDR3 DNA is TGTGCCGGCAGCTTCATAGCGGGAGGATTCTCTGGGGCCAACGTCCTGACTTTC. The chain has TRBV7-3 and TRBJ2-6, with TRBD2 matching over 10 bases. The CDR3 is 18 residues long. The germline V gene has CDR1 SGHTA and CDR2 FQGTGA.

By share of the sample, this clonotype is medium-sized (0.01 to 0.1%). The library was built for alpha chains, so this beta chain is an off-target read and its size means little. The V call is TRBV20-1, the J call TRBJ2-7; D possibly uses TRBD1 or TRBD2 (5 bases each). Germline CDR1 reads DFQATT; CDR2 reads SNEGSKA (reference sequence). V lost 1 base and J 2 bases, leaving 12 bases between the germline ends. This CDR3 has 14 amino acids. CDR3 sequence (DNA): TGCAGTGCTAGAGTCCGACGGGGCACCTACGAGCAGTACTTC. Its protein product is CSARVRRGTYEQYF.

Concerning this clonotype itself: Since the library was made to target alpha chains, this beta chain is a stray read and its abundance is not meaningful. The chain combines TRBV7-2 with TRBJ1-6; the match to TRBD1 covers 9 bases. CDR1 is SGHTA and CDR2 is FQGNSA in the germline V gene. CDR3 length equals 17 residues. Unmatched junction bases numbered 10, after V lost 5 bases and J lost 5 bases. The CDR3 nucleotides read TGTGCCAGCAGCCCACCACAGGGGGCTCGGGATAATTCACCCCTCCACTTT. Protein: CASSPPQGARDNSPLHF.

This clonotype appeared many times. This beta chain is an off-target read within a library intended for alpha chains, so its frequency means little. The chain uses TRBV3-1 and TRBJ2-3, with no clear D. The CDR3 extends over 13 amino acids. Trimming shortened V by 4 bases and J by 2 bases, and 7 bases separated the two germline ends. Germline assignment: CDR1 LGHDT and CDR2 YNNKEL (reference sequence). CDR3 in DNA: TGTGCCAGCAGCCGACGAAACACAGATACGCAGTATTTT. This gives the protein CASSRRNTDTQYF.

In its sample, this clonotype was seen many times. This beta chain came through as a stray read in a library set up for alpha chains, and its size says little. The chain employs TRBV2 and TRBJ2-3; D perhaps matches TRBD1 (5 bases). This CDR3 is built from 16 residues. The V end lost 3 bases, the J end lost 0 bases, and 13 bases lay between the germline ends. Germline CDR1 is SNHLY and CDR2 is FYNNEI. CDR3 in amino acids: CASSETAGLSTDTQYF. The CDR3 DNA reads as TGTGCCAGCAGTGAGACGGCAGGGCTAAGCACAGATACGCAGTATTTT.

This clonotype is labeled large. Because the library targeted alpha chains, this beta chain is an off-target read whose size means little. The chain links TRBV2 to TRBJ2-3, with a tentative D call TRBD1 (6 bases). Germline lookup yields CDR1 SNHLY and CDR2 FYNNEI. This CDR3 is 14 amino acids long. Trimming stripped 4 bases from V and 0 bases from J, with 8 bases between. Here the CDR3 reads CASSAGVSTDTQYF. DNA for the CDR3: TGTGCCAGCAGTGCAGGGGTGAGCACAGATACGCAGTATTTT.

This clonotype was recorded many times. For a library built for alpha chains, this beta chain is a stray read; little rests on its size. The V gene is TRBV12-3 or TRBV12-4, the J gene TRBJ2-1; 11 bases map to TRBD2. The CDR3 is 15 residues long. Trimming took 2 bases from V and 7 from J; bases not matched to a gene: 4. The CDR3 is CASSLTSGSLNEQFF. The CDR3 coding sequence is TGTGCCAGCAGTTTAACTAGCGGGAGTTTAAATGAGCAGTTCTTC.

This clonotype is medium-sized in the sample. A library prepared for alpha chains yielded this beta chain as an off-target read; its size is of little meaning. The rearrangement links TRBV7-2 to TRBJ1-5, with unresolved D. Germline CDR1 and CDR2: SGHTA and FQGNSA. There are 12 residues in the CDR3. Trimming left V 3 bases short and J 6 bases short, with 6 bases between. The CDR3: CASSFMAQPQHF. CDR3 DNA: TGTGCCAGCAGCTTTATGGCTCAGCCCCAGCATTTT.

Remarks on this clonotype: Within a library made for alpha chains, this beta chain is off target, and its count is uninformative. The chain's CDR3 is CASSFSAGGIETQYF. The CDR3 coding sequence is TGTGCCAGCAGCTTTTCTGCGGGAGGGATTGAGACCCAGTACTTC. J is TRBJ2-5 and V is TRBV11-2; 9 nucleotides agree with TRBD2. After removal of 3 bases from V and 5 bases from J, the junction contained 7 bases not matched to a gene. Per the germline V gene, CDR1 is SGHAT and CDR2 is FQNNGV. The CDR3 sequence is 15 residues long.

This clonotype was detected many times. Because this beta chain is a stray read in a library intended to capture alpha chains, its abundance should not be given much weight. V usage is TRBV20-1 and J usage is TRBJ2-6; D may be TRBD1 (5 bases). Trimming took 0 bases from V and 3 from J, leaving 21 bases between them. This CDR3 comprises 19 residues. Germline V gives CDR1 DFQATT, CDR2 SNEGSKA (reference sequence). The CDR3 reads CSARDFQGPRHGGANVLTF. In DNA form, the CDR3 reads TGCAGTGCTAGAGATTTTCAGGGTCCCAGGCACGGTGGGGCCAACGTCCTGACTTTC.

This clonotype was observed many times. This beta chain represents an off-target read in a library built for alpha chains; its size is of limited meaning. V gene TRBV20-1 combines with J gene TRBJ1-2; TRBD1 matches 7 bases. Germline CDR1 reads DFQATT; CDR2 reads SNEGSKA (reference sequence). With 6 bases clipped from V and 8 bases from J, the junction kept 12 bases outside the gene matches. CDR3 size: 13 residues. The CDR3 DNA sequence: TGCAGTGCCCGTTCGACAGGGTTTGACGGCTACACCTTC. Protein sequence: CSARSTGFDGYTF.

The table lists this clonotype with many counts. One junction end disagrees with the germline gene, perhaps due to a read error. Being off target in a library aimed at alpha chains, this beta chain has a size of little meaning. J is TRBJ1-5 and V is TRBV27, with D possibly being TRBD1 (5 bases). Germline values: CDR1 MNHEY, CDR2 SMNVEV (reference sequence). CDR3 length: 14 residues. The CDR3 coding sequence is TGTGCCAGCAGGCAGGACTGGGGCAATCAGCCCCAGCACTTT. It specifies CASRQDWGNQPQHF.

This clonotype is termed medium-sized. This beta chain is an off-target read within a library intended for alpha chains, so its frequency means little. The gene calls are TRBV20-1 and TRBJ1-1; possible D gene TRBD1, 6 bases. CDR3 size: 13 residues. Looked up from germline, CDR1 is DFQATT and CDR2 is SNEGSKA (reference sequence). Trimming took off 5 bases at V and 1 base at J, with 11 bases between the two ends. CDR3 in DNA: TGCAGTGCTCTCCGGACAGAGAACACTGAAGCTTTCTTT. Protein sequence: CSALRTENTEAFF.